This TCR beta chain came from a study of blood T cell repertoires in COVID-19. The wider study: Acute and convalescent COVID-19 samples came from the United States, Italy and Spain. T cells, B-cell-depleted T cells, or PBMCs provided the cDNA or gDNA that served as material.

The trim removed 3 bases at V and 2 bases at J, leaving 7 bases unmatched. The CDR3 sequence is 18 residues long. The germline gives CDR1 LGHDT, CDR2 YNNKEL (reference sequence). This clone was observed once. In the source study's methods: Reference gene primer amplification gave nucleated cell count estimates. TCRdb keeps only in-frame clones here, not all; method: immunoSEQ multiplex PCR. From that table come the V and J calls and clone size; the DNA was used to work out D and trimming. The sample has about 110,000 clones, 71% seen once. The material sequenced was peripheral blood. V is TRBV3-1 (or the pseudogene TRBV3-2) and J is TRBJ2-3; the match to TRBD2 covers 14 bases. This clonotype originated in a human donor with acute or convalescent COVID-19. The donor label of this sample is uncertain. The CDR3 spells CASSHPGTSGGYTDTQYF. As DNA, the CDR3 is TGTGCCAGCAGCCACCCAGGGACTAGCGGGGGTTACACAGATACGCAGTATTTT.